These T cell receptor beta chains were read from a single sample in a study of blood T cell repertoires in COVID-19. Sequencing used immunoSEQ multiplex PCR; TCRdb keeps in-frame clones, though not all of them. Of under 150,000 clones listed, about four fifths are singletons. Sequences were obtained from peripheral blood. These receptors originate from a human donor with acute or convalescent COVID-19. The donor label of this sample is uncertain. Both conserved end residues are trimmed from each CDR3.

v_gene,j_gene,CDR3aa
TRBV6-6,TRBJ2-2,ASSPRGAGVTGELF
TRBV2,TRBJ2-1,ASTRQGDNEQF
TRBV5-1,TRBJ2-7,ASSWTGRADEQY
TRBV10-3,TRBJ1-4,AISQQGNNEKLF
TRBV3-1/TRBV3-2,TRBJ1-1,ASSPRSLGSMNTEAF
TRBV5-4,TRBJ2-1,ASSPGGSSEQF
TRBV9,TRBJ1-5,ASSVGGTEQPQH
TRBV4-2,TRBJ2-1,ASSQEGTGPSYNEQF
TRBV9,TRBJ1-4,ASSIRQGTNEKLF
TRBV3-1/TRBV3-2,TRBJ2-5,ASSHLTGGEETQY
TRBV11-2,TRBJ1-1,ASSLEPSQITEAF
TRBV19,TRBJ1-6,ASSVTGGGSPLH
TRBV7-9,TRBJ2-7,ASSSDRGMTEQY
TRBV19,TRBJ1-1,ASSGSGGKGAF
TRBV14,TRBJ1-2,ASSRGTGDGYT
TRBV15,TRBJ2-5,ATSREGQGTTQY
TRBV15,TRBJ2-2,ATSRDYRGMGGELF
TRBV19,TRBJ2-2,ASSTGRWSLVNTGELF
TRBV30,TRBJ1-2,AWSVGGAGGYT
TRBV2,TRBJ1-2,GGDRGPYGYT
TRBV2,TRBJ1-2,ASSGRGGSYGYT
TRBV15,TRBJ2-4,ATSGSGTGLTIQY
TRBV5-4,TRBJ2-5,ASSLKTGAEETQY
TRBV3-1/TRBV3-2,TRBJ1-3,ASSQVLSGNTIY
TRBV2,TRBJ1-5,ASSDQGRQPQH
TRBV3-1/TRBV3-2,TRBJ1-2,ASSPRTGNGYT
TRBV6-4,TRBJ2-3,ASSEALGTQY
TRBV11-1,TRBJ2-2,ASSLPSAGELF
TRBV12-1,TRBJ1-1,ASSIQSTEAF
TRBV11-2,TRBJ2-1,ASSLDEGGGPYNEQF
TRBV4-2,TRBJ1-2,ASSQEQGSGYGYT
TRBV18,TRBJ1-2,ASSLLSGVYGYT
TRBV7-2,TRBJ1-4,ASSLSRGGSEKLF
TRBV11-2,TRBJ2-2,ASSLERSWLATGELF
TRBV23-1,TRBJ1-2,ARAPSPGGSHGYT
TRBV5-6,TRBJ1-2,ASSFPYRGYGYT
TRBV3-1/TRBV3-2,TRBJ1-2,ASSQERALSYT
TRBV3-1/TRBV3-2,TRBJ2-1,ASSLLAGAHNEQF
TRBV7-2,TRBJ1-2,ASSQVASGGGYT
TRBV24-1,TRBJ2-7,ATSPGGLRNEQY
TRBV10-3,TRBJ1-6,AIRDRVKPLH
TRBV19,TRBJ2-5,ASSPTSGTGEETQY